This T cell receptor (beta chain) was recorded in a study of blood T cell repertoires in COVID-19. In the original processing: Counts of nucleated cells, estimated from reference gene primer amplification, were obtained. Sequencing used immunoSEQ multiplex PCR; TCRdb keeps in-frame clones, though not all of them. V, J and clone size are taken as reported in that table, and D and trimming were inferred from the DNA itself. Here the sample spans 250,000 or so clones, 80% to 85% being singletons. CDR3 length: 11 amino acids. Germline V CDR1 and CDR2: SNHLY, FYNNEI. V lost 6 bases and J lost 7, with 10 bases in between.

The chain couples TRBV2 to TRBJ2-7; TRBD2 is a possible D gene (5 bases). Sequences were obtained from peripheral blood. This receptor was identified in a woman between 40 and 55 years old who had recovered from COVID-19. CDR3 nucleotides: TGTGCCAGCAGGGGAGCGGTAGAGCAGTACTTC. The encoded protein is CASRGAVEQYF.